Listed below are T cell receptor beta chains from one sample, sequenced in a study of T-cell reconstitution after alpha-beta-depleted transplantation in children. TCRdb passed the PCR reads through MiXCR, listing each CDR3 protein once. The sample contains about 440,000 distinct CDR3 sequences, over 40% of which appear only once. Sequenced here: PBMCs, sampled before TCRalphabeta/CD19-depleted stem cell transplant. The receptors originated from a girl aged 2-10 years with aplastic anemia, due to receive a stem cell transplant. CDR3s include the opening cysteine and the closing phenylalanine or tryptophan. Each record gives: D gene, V gene, J gene, clone size, CDR3 protein, CDR3 DNA. D genes are given only for firm matches. Clone sizes are given selectively: once, few, many, or a class where the clone is expanded.

TRBD1	TRBV5-1	TRBJ2-7	NA	CASSLAGTGDLSYEQYF	TGCGCCAGCAGCTTGGCCGGGACAGGGGACCTCTCCTACGAGCAGTACTTC
NA	TRBV6-1	TRBJ1-2	NA	CASSRDASYGYTF	TGTGCCAGCAGCCGGGACGCCAGCTATGGCTACACCTTC
NA	TRBV3-1	TRBJ2-3	NA	CASSHGAGLGTQYF	TGTGCCAGCAGCCATGGCGCTGGGCTGGGGACGCAGTATTTT
TRBD2	TRBV18	TRBJ2-3	NA	CASLLAGGRTDTQYF	TGTGCCAGCCTACTAGCGGGGGGCCGCACAGATACGCAGTATTTT
NA	TRBV7-9	TRBJ2-5	NA	CASSLWGAQYF	TGTGCCAGCAGCTTATGGGGGGCCCAGTACTTC
TRBD2	TRBV12-3/TRBV12-4	TRBJ2-2	NA	CASSFLAGAQNTGELFF	TGTGCCAGCAGTTTTTTAGCGGGAGCTCAGAACACCGGGGAGCTGTTTTTT
TRBD2	TRBV4-3	TRBJ2-5	few	CASSQAFSGRARVQQETQYF	TGCGCCAGCAGCCAAGCATTTAGCGGGAGGGCCAGGGTCCAACAAGAGACCCAGTACTTC
TRBD1	TRBV12-3/TRBV12-4	TRBJ2-7	many	CASRSTGTGGEQYF	TGTGCCAGCAGGTCAACAGGGACAGGGGGCGAGCAGTACTTC
NA	TRBV7-3	TRBJ2-7	many	CASSPARDTEQYF	TGTGCCAGCAGCCCTGCCCGGGACACCGAGCAGTACTTC
NA	TRBV3-1	TRBJ2-5	few	CASSQRLSQETQYF	TGTGCCAGCAGCCAACGACTAAGCCAAGAGACCCAGTACTTC
TRBD1	TRBV12-3/TRBV12-4	TRBJ1-2	few	CASSSRQGSGYTF	TGTGCCAGCAGTTCCCGACAGGGGAGCGGCTACACCTTC
NA	TRBV28	TRBJ1-6	NA	CASSQADDSPLHF	TGTGCCAGCAGCCAGGCGGATGATTCACCCCTCCACTTT
NA	TRBV7-2	TRBJ2-1	NA	CASSLVLAGWQFF	TGTGCCAGCAGCTTAGTACTAGCTGGTTGGCAGTTCTTC
NA	TRBV14	TRBJ1-2	many	CASSQEYPGSSRAYGYTF	TGTGCCAGCAGCCAAGAGTACCCGGGTTCAAGCAGGGCGTACGGCTACACCTTC
NA	TRBV20-1	TRBJ2-2	once	CSARDIWDPRIDGELFF	TGCAGTGCTAGAGATATATGGGACCCACGCATCGACGGGGAGCTGTTTTTT
TRBD2	TRBV20-1	TRBJ2-3	NA	CSARLAGVPDTQYF	TGCAGTGCTAGACTAGCGGGAGTCCCAGATACGCAGTATTTT
NA	TRBV7-3	TRBJ1-1	once	CASSSIGLNTEAFF	TGTGCCAGCAGCTCGATCGGATTGAACACTGAAGCTTTCTTT
NA	TRBV21-1	TRBJ2-2	NA	CASSKGLAGANTGELFF	TGTGCCAGCAGCAAGGGACTAGCGGGGGCGAACACCGGGGAGCTGTTTTTT
NA	TRBV28	TRBJ2-7	NA	CASSLRAYGTPSYEQYF	TGTGCCAGCAGTTTGAGGGCCTACGGGACCCCATCCTACGAGCAGTACTTC
TRBD2	TRBV14	TRBJ2-5	once	CASSSSGRGEETQYF	TGTGCCAGCAGCAGTAGCGGGAGAGGGGAAGAGACCCAGTACTTC
NA	TRBV29-1	TRBJ1-2	NA	CSVAGARDYGYTF	TGCAGCGTTGCGGGGGCGCGGGACTATGGCTACACCTTC
NA	TRBV6-2/TRBV6-3	TRBJ2-7	NA	CASSLILAGDEQYF	TGTGCCAGCAGTCTCATACTAGCTGGAGACGAGCAGTACTTC
TRBD2	TRBV29-1	TRBJ2-3	NA	CSVEVPGGTDTQYF	TGCAGCGTTGAAGTCCCGGGGGGTACAGATACGCAGTATTTT
NA	TRBV9	TRBJ2-7	many	CASQPWPSSYEQYF	TGTGCCAGCCAGCCCTGGCCAAGCTCCTACGAGCAGTACTTC
NA	TRBV6-5	TRBJ1-2	NA	CASSYSQLYGYTF	TGTGCCAGCAGTTACTCGCAGCTCTATGGCTACACCTTC